The entry below describes one T cell receptor (beta chain). The CDR3 is 17 amino acids. The trim removed 5 bases at V and 6 bases at J, leaving 16 bases unmatched. CDR1 and CDR2 (germline): MDHEN, SYDVKM. MiXCR reprocessed the PCR reads for TCRdb. The sample shows about 19,000 clones, around 25% of them seen only once. Patients had received no treatment of any kind before thyroid surgery. The data were obtained in a study of metastatic and nonmetastatic thyroid tumors. V is TRBV28 and J is TRBJ2-3; 8 nucleotides agree with TRBD1. Sequencing used blood. This sequence originates from a male donor with papillary thyroid cancer or a benign thyroid nodule (not recorded which). Some clones in this sample may be carry-over from other donors' samples. The CDR3 coding sequence is TGTGCCAGCAGTCCCACCGTTTTAGGACAGGGCTTGGATACGCAGTATTTT. Its protein is CASSPTVLGQGLDTQYF.